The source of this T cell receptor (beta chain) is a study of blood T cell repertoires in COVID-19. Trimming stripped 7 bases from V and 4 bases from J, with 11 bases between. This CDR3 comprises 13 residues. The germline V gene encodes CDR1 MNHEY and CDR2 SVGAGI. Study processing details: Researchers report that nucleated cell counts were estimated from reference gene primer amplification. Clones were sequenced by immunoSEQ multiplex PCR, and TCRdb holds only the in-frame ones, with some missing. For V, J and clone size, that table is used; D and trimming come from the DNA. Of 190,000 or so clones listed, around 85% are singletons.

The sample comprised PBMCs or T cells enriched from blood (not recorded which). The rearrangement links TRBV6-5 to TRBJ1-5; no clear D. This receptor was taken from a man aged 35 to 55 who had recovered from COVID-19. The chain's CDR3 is CASTPSENQPQHF. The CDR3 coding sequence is TGTGCCAGCACCCCTTCTGAGAATCAGCCCCAGCATTTT.